What follows are 26 T cell receptor beta chains derived from one specimen sequenced in a study of Ad26.COV2.S vaccination and SARS-CoV-2 variants. The treatment denotes: about 20 received Ad26.COV2.S at low or high dose, single or two shots; about five received placebo; per-sample allocation not given. Specimen acquisition occurred on day 63 following the initial vaccine or placebo injection. Assay used: immunoSEQ multiplex PCR; TCRdb lists only in-frame clones, some missing. The sample shows over 300,000 clones, around four fifths of them seen only once. Sequenced material: peripheral blood, taken in a trial of Ad26.COV2.S vaccine versus placebo. These receptors came from a person between 18 and 60 years old who received the Ad26.COV2.S COVID-19 vaccine or a placebo.

J is TRBJ2-4 and V is TRBV11-1; D is unclear. Germline V gene lookup returns CDR1 SGHAT and CDR2 FQDESV (reference sequence). The CDR3 totals 15 residues. Trimming removed 1 base from V and 0 bases from J, with 7 bases in between. The CDR3 nucleotides read TGTGCCAGCAGCTTAGAAGTAGGAGCCAAAAACATTCAGTACTTC. It specifies CASSLEVGAKNIQYF.

V gene TRBV7-9 combines with J gene TRBJ2-5, with 13 bases that match TRBD2. The CDR3 covers 16 residues. Germline lookup yields CDR1 SEHNR and CDR2 FQNEAQ (reference sequence). V trimming: 1 base; J trimming: 2 bases; junction bases outside the gene matches: 1. CDR3 amino acids: CASSLGTSGGQETQYF. Here the CDR3 DNA reads TGTGCCAGCAGCTTAGGGACTAGCGGGGGACAAGAGACCCAGTACTTC.

The chain has TRBV3-1 (or the pseudogene TRBV3-2) and TRBJ2-5; 7 bases map to TRBD1. V gave up 9 bases and J gave up 2 bases; unmatched junction bases: 3. Germline assignment: CDR1 LGHDT and CDR2 YNNKEL (reference sequence). The CDR3 has 12 amino acids. This chain's CDR3 is CASRDRQETQYF. For the CDR3, the DNA is TGTGCCAGTAGGGACAGACAAGAGACCCAGTACTTC.

The chain combines TRBV4-1 with TRBJ2-7, with D uncertain. The CDR3 totals 14 residues. Germline CDR1 reads MGHRA; CDR2 reads YSYEKL. The V end was cut by 4 bases, the J end by 3 bases, with 13 bases between. The CDR3 reads CASSPPGRIYEQYF. CDR3 nucleotides: TGCGCCAGCAGCCCACCCGGACGGATCTACGAGCAGTACTTC.

The J gene is TRBJ2-4, the V gene TRBV5-6; D uncertain. This CDR3 comprises 11 residues. Trimming removed 1 base at V and 9 bases at J, with 5 bases between. Per germline, CDR1 SGHDT and CDR2 YYEEEE. The CDR3 nucleotides are TGTGCCAGCAGCTTGTTGGGCATTCAGTACTTC. Protein product: CASSLLGIQYF.

This clone was seen only a few times. This chain uses TRBV24-1 with TRBJ1-1; D is ambiguous. CDR3 length equals 16 residues. Trimming left V 6 bases short and J 3 bases short, with 19 bases between. Germline lookup yields CDR1 KGHDR and CDR2 SFDVKD. The CDR3 is CATSILIQVPDTEAFF. The DNA for the CDR3 is TGTGCCACCAGTATTCTCATCCAGGTCCCGGACACTGAAGCTTTCTTT.

The V call is TRBV5-1, the J call TRBJ2-1; 8 nucleotides agree with TRBD2. The germline V gene has CDR1 SGHRS and CDR2 YFSETQ. V was clipped by 2 bases and J by 3 bases; unmatched bases: 4. CDR3 length: 15 amino acids. The CDR3 here is CASSFLGGDYNEQFF. Written as DNA, the CDR3 is TGCGCCAGCAGCTTTCTCGGGGGGGACTACAATGAGCAGTTCTTC.

The CDR3 coding sequence is TGTGCCAGCAGCTTGCCAGGAGGGTTAACTCTGAACACTGAAGCTTTCTTT. This translates into CASSLPGGLTLNTEAFF. This chain uses TRBV7-2 with TRBJ1-1; D not certain. V lost 3 bases to trimming and J lost 0 bases, with 17 bases between them. CDR1 is SGHTA, CDR2 FQGNSA, per germline. The CDR3 has 17 residues. The variable domain in full, completed from reference TRBV7-2 and TRBJ1-1, reads GAGVSQSPSNKVTEKGKDVELRCDPISGHTALYWYRQSLGQGLEFLIYFQGNSAPDKSGLPSDRFSAERTGGSVSTLTIQRTQQEDSAVYLCASSLPGGLTLNTEAFFGQGTRLTVV.

This chain's CDR3 is CASSLRASGGTDTQYF. The CDR3 DNA follows: TGTGCCAGCTCTCTCCGGGCTAGCGGGGGTACAGATACGCAGTATTTT. The J gene is TRBJ2-3, the V gene TRBV7-9; 10 bases are a match to TRBD2. Germline CDR1 and CDR2: SEHNR and FQNEAQ (reference sequence). Trimming cost V 8 bases and J 3 bases; bases outside gene matches: 11. The CDR3 is 16 amino acids. Together with reference TRBV7-9 and TRBJ2-3, the CDR3 gives the full variable domain: DTGVSQNPRHKITKRGQNVTFRCDPISEHNRLYWYRQTLGQGPEFLTYFQNEAQLEKSRLLSDRFSAERPKGSFSTLEIQRTEQGDSAMYLCASSLRASGGTDTQYFGPGTRLTVL.

The CDR3 coding sequence is TGTGCCAGCAGTGTTAGGACTAGCGCGAGTAATGAGCAGTTCTTC. Its protein product is CASSVRTSASNEQFF. The rearrangement links TRBV9 to TRBJ2-1, with 9 bases fitting TRBD2. CDR1 and CDR2 from the germline V gene are SGDLS and YYNGEE. V trimming: 5 bases; J trimming: 7 bases; junction bases outside the gene matches: 10. The CDR3 consists of 15 residues. The full variable domain, with the rest looked up from reference TRBV9 and TRBJ2-1, is DSGVTQTPKHLITATGQRVTLRCSPRSGDLSVYWYQQSLDQGLQFLIQYYNGEERAKGNILERFSAQQFPDLHSELNLSSLELGDSALYFCASSVRTSASNEQFFGPGTRLTVL.

This clone was detected only once. The chain combines TRBV6-4 with TRBJ2-2; the D is unclear. V was trimmed by 6 bases and J by 3 bases, leaving 14 bases between them. The CDR3 loop spans 15 amino acids. Per the germline V gene, CDR1 is MRHNA and CDR2 is SNTAGT. The CDR3 sequence: CASRRDVWDTGELFF. DNA for the CDR3: TGTGCCAGCAGGCGCGATGTCTGGGACACCGGGGAGCTGTTTTTT.

This chain connects TRBV5-1 to TRBJ2-1; TRBD1 aligns across 8 bases. Per germline, CDR1 SGHRS and CDR2 YFSETQ. The CDR3 contains 14 residues. J lost 8 bases, V lost 2 bases, and 6 bases had no gene match. The CDR3 region is CASSLSGGLDEQFF. CDR3 nucleotide sequence: TGCGCCAGCAGCTTATCAGGGGGCCTCGATGAGCAGTTCTTC. Complete variable domain (other parts from reference TRBV5-1 and TRBJ2-1): KAGVTQTPRYLIKTRGQQVTLSCSPISGHRSVSWYQQTPGQGLQFLFEYFSETQRNKGNFPGRFSGRQFSNSRSEMNVSTLELGDSALYLCASSLSGGLDEQFFGPGTRLTVL.

The chain uses TRBV28 and TRBJ1-5; D gene uncertain. The germline V and J ends were trimmed by 3 bases and 4 bases, with 13 bases remaining between them. Germline CDR1 and CDR2: MDHEN and SYDVKM. The CDR3 length is 15 residues. The chain's CDR3 is CASSFRWIGNQPQHF. The CDR3 DNA follows: TGTGCCAGCAGTTTCCGGTGGATAGGGAATCAGCCCCAGCATTTT.

The gene calls are TRBV9 and TRBJ2-7; 9 bases are shared with TRBD1. The CDR3 is 15 amino acids. Trimming took 4 bases from V and 6 from J; bases not matched to a gene: 11. Germline loops: CDR1 SGDLS, CDR2 YYNGEE. The CDR3 DNA reads as TGTGCCAGCAGCCGACGACCGGGACAGGGCCTCGAGCAGTACTTC. Translated: CASSRRPGQGLEQYF.

The rearrangement joins TRBV30 to TRBJ2-5; a possible D gene is TRBD2 (6 bases). Trimming removed 7 bases at V and 0 bases at J, with 12 bases between. This CDR3 comprises 13 residues. Germline V gene lookup returns CDR1 GTSNPN and CDR2 SVGIG (reference sequence). CDR3 sequence: CAYYGGYQETQYF. In DNA form, the CDR3 reads TGTGCCTACTACGGAGGGTACCAAGAGACCCAGTACTTC.

V gene TRBV5-1 combines with J gene TRBJ1-2, with a weak D call TRBD1 (6 bases). This CDR3 has 14 residues. Per germline, CDR1 SGHRS and CDR2 YFSETQ. Between the trimmed V and J ends, which lost 1 base and 4 bases, there was a span of 11 bases. The CDR3 protein is CASSLQEGGYGYTF. The CDR3 DNA is TGCGCCAGCAGCTTGCAGGAGGGGGGCTATGGCTACACCTTC.

The rearrangement uses TRBV4-1 and TRBJ2-3; D is ambiguous. V was cut by 0 bases and J by 2 bases, with 15 bases left in between. This CDR3 comprises 17 residues. Germline lookup yields CDR1 MGHRA and CDR2 YSYEKL. CDR3 nucleotides: TGCGCCAGCAGCCAAGAAGAGTATAGGCAGACCACAGATACGCAGTATTTT. Amino acids: CASSQEEYRQTTDTQYF.

The rearrangement uses TRBV6-1 and TRBJ2-6; 7 bases map to TRBD1. Germline V gene data show CDR1 as MNHNS and CDR2 as SASEGT. V dropped 3 bases and J dropped 2; count of bases not matched to a gene: 1. The CDR3 totals 15 residues. CDR3: CASSDQGAGANVLTF. The DNA for the CDR3 is TGTGCCAGCAGTGATCAGGGGGCTGGGGCCAACGTCCTGACTTTC.

This chain uses TRBV19 with TRBJ2-7; the D is unclear. Germline values: CDR1 LNHDA, CDR2 SQIVND (reference sequence). Trimming took 3 bases from V and 2 from J, leaving 8 bases between them. CDR3 length: 13 residues. CDR3 in DNA: TGTGCCAGTAGTATTGTGGCAGCCTACGAGCAGTACTTC. Protein sequence: CASSIVAAYEQYF.

The chain combines TRBV4-2 with TRBJ1-4; D call uncertain. Germline values: CDR1 LGHNA, CDR2 YNFKEQ. The CDR3 contains 15 residues. The V end lost 4 bases, the J end lost 4 bases, and 13 bases lay between the germline ends. This CDR3 reads CASSLARGVNEKLFF. Here the CDR3 DNA reads TGTGCCAGCAGCCTCGCCCGCGGGGTTAATGAAAAACTGTTTTTT.

The chain carries TRBV2 and TRBJ1-1; perhaps TRBD1 as D (5 bases). Germline-derived CDR1 and CDR2 are SNHLY and FYNNEI. V was shortened by 6 bases and J by 1 base, with 15 bases between the two germline ends. This CDR3 is built from 15 residues. In DNA form, the CDR3 reads TGTGCCAGCAGGCCCACCTTGACAGAGAACACTGAAGCTTTCTTT. It codes for CASRPTLTENTEAFF.

The CDR3, as DNA: TGTGCCAGCAGCGTAGAGGGTACCGAGCAGTACTTC. Translation gives CASSVEGTEQYF. This chain links TRBV9 with TRBJ2-7; D uncertain. There are 12 residues in the CDR3. In germline, CDR1 is SGDLS, CDR2 YYNGEE. Trimming took 0 bases from V and 6 from J, leaving 7 bases between them.

Comment on this clone: The same CDR3 is also encoded by other DNA sequences in this sample. CDR3 sequence (DNA): TGTGCCAGCAGCTTGGGAGGAAACACCATATATTTT. Encoded protein: CASSLGGNTIYF. The chain combines TRBV5-6 with TRBJ1-3; no clear D. Germline V gene sequence: CDR1 SGHDT, CDR2 YYEEEE. V was clipped by 0 bases and J by 4 bases, with 2 bases between them. This CDR3 contains 12 residues. Supplemented by reference TRBV5-6 and TRBJ1-3, the full variable domain reads DAGVTQSPTHLIKTRGQQVTLRCSPKSGHDTVSWYQQALGQGPQFIFQYYEEEERQRGNFPDRFSGHQFPNYSSELNVNALLLGDSALYLCASSLGGNTIYFGEGSWLTVV.

The chain employs TRBV6-5 and TRBJ1-2; D unclear. The V gene lost 0 bases and the J gene lost 0 bases, with 5 bases spanning the gap. This CDR3 has 14 residues. Germline V gene sequence: CDR1 MNHEY, CDR2 SVGAGI. Written as DNA, the CDR3 is TGTGCCAGCAGTTACTCGCCAGCTAACTATGGCTACACCTTC. It translates to CASSYSPANYGYTF.

V and J are TRBV14 and TRBJ2-2, with D possibly being TRBD1 or TRBD2 (6 bases each). The germline V gene encodes CDR1 SGHDN and CDR2 FVKESK. Trimming shortened V by 9 bases and J by 3 bases, and 11 bases separated the two germline ends. This CDR3 spans 13 amino acids. Here the CDR3 DNA reads TGTGCCAGTACGGGGGCCTACACCGGGGAGCTGTTTTTT. Amino acid sequence: CASTGAYTGELFF.

V usage is TRBV5-1 and J usage is TRBJ1-1, with 7 bases identical to TRBD1. Germline CDR1 SGHRS, CDR2 YFSETQ. This CDR3 region has 15 residues. V dropped 0 bases and J dropped 3; count of bases not matched to a gene: 5. This CDR3 is CASSLEQGIDTEAFF. The CDR3 DNA follows: TGCGCCAGCAGCTTGGAACAGGGGATTGACACTGAAGCTTTCTTT. The full variable domain, its missing parts supplied by reference TRBV5-1 and TRBJ1-1, is KAGVTQTPRYLIKTRGQQVTLSCSPISGHRSVSWYQQTPGQGLQFLFEYFSETQRNKGNFPGRFSGRQFSNSRSEMNVSTLELGDSALYLCASSLEQGIDTEAFFGQGTRLTVV.